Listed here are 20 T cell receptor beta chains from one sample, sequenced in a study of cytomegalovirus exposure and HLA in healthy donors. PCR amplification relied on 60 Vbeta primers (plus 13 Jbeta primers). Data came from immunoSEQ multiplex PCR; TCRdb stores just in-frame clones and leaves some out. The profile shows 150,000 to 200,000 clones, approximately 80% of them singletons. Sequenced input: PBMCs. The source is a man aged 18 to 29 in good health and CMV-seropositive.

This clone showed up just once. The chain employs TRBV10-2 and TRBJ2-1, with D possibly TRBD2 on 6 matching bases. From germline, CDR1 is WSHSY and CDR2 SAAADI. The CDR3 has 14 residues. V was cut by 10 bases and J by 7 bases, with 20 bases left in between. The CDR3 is CATSGGVNWNEQFF. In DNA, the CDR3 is TGCGCCACCAGCGGCGGGGTAAATTGGAATGAGCAGTTCTTC.

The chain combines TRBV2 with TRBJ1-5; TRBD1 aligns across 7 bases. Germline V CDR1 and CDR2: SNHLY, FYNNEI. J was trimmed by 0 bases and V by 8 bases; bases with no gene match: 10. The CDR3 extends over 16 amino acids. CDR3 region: CASRDSTFSSNQPQHF. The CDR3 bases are TGTGCCAGCCGGGACAGCACTTTTTCTAGCAATCAGCCCCAGCATTTT.

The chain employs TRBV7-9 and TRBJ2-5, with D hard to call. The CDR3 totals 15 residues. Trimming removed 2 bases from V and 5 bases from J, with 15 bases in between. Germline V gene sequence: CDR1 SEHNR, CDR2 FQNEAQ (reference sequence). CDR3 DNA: TGTGCCAGCAGCTTATCCCCCCCTGGGCCGGAGACCCAGTACTTC. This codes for CASSLSPPGPETQYF.

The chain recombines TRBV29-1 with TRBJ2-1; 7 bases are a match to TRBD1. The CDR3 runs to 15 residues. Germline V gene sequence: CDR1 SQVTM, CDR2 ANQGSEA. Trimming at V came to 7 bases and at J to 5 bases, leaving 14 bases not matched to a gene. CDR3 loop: CSAGQGEFIHNEQFF. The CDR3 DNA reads TGCAGCGCCGGCCAGGGGGAATTTATACACAATGAGCAGTTCTTC.

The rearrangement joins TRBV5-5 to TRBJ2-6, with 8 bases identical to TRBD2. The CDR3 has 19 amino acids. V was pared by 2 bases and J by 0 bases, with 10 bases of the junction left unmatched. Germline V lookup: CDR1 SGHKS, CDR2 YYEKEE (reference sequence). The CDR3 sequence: CASSFYGGALLSGANVLTF. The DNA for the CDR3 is TGTGCCAGCAGCTTTTACGGGGGGGCCCTTCTCTCTGGGGCCAACGTCCTGACTTTC.

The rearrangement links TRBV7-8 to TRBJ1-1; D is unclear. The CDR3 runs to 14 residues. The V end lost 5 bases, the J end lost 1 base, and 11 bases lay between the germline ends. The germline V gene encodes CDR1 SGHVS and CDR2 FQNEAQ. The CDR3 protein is CASSPTTRNTEAFF. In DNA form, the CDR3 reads TGTGCCAGCAGCCCGACAACGCGGAACACTGAAGCTTTCTTT.

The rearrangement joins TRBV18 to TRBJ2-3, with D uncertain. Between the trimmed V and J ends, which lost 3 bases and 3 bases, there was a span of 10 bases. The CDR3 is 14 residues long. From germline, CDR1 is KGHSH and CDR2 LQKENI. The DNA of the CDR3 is TGTGCCAGCTCACCGGTAGCTGGGACAGATACGCAGTATTTT. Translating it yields CASSPVAGTDTQYF. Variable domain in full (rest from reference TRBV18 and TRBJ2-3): NAGVMQNPRHLVRRRGQEARLRCSPMKGHSHVYWYRQLPEEGLKFMVYLQKENIIDESGMPKERFSAEFPKEGPSILRIQQVVRGDSAAYFCASSPVAGTDTQYFGPGTRLTVL.

This chain's CDR3 is CASSIDGRGTYNEQFF. CDR3 nucleotide sequence: TGTGCCAGTAGTATAGATGGCCGGGGAACCTACAATGAGCAGTTCTTC. The V call is TRBV19, the J call TRBJ2-1; tentative D call: TRBD2 (5 bases). CDR1 is LNHDA, CDR2 SQIVND, per germline (reference sequence). This CDR3 is built from 16 residues. V was clipped by 0 bases and J by 2 bases, with 11 bases between them.

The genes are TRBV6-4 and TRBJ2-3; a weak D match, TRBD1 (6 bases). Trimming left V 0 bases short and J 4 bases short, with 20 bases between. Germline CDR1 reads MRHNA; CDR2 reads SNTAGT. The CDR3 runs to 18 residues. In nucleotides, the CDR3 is TGTGCCAGCAGTGACTCTTCTGATAGTCGGGGACACCCAGATACGCAGTATTTT. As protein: CASSDSSDSRGHPDTQYF.

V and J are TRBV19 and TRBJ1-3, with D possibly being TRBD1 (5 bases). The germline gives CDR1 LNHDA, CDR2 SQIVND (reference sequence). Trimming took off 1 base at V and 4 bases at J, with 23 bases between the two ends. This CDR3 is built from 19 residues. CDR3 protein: CASSIAIRDCLQLGNTIYF. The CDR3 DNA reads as TGTGCCAGTAGTATAGCCATCAGGGATTGCCTGCAATTAGGAAACACCATATATTTT.

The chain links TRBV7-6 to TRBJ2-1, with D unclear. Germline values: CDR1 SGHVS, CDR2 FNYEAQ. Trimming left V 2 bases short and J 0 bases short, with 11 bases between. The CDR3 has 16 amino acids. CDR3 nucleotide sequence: TGTGCCAGCAGCTTACGAGGCAGTTCCTCCTACAATGAGCAGTTCTTC. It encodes CASSLRGSSSYNEQFF.

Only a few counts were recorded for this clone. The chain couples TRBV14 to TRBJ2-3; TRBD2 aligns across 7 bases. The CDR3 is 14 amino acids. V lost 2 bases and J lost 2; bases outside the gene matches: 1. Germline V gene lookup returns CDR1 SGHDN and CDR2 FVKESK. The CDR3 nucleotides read TGTGCCAGCAGCCAAACTAGCGCCACAGATACGCAGTATTTT. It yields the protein CASSQTSATDTQYF.

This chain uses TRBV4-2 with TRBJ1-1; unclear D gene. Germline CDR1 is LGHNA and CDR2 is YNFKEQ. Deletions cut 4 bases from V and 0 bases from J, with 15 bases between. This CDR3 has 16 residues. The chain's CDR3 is CASSPQLGSLNTEAFF. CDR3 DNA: TGTGCCAGCAGCCCACAGCTTGGGAGTCTGAACACTGAAGCTTTCTTT.

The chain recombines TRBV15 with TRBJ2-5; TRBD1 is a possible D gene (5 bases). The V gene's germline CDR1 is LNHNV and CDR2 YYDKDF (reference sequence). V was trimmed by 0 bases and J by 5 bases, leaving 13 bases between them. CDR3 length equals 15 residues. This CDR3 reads CATSRDRVVRETQYF. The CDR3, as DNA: TGTGCCACCAGCAGAGACAGGGTGGTGAGGGAGACCCAGTACTTC.

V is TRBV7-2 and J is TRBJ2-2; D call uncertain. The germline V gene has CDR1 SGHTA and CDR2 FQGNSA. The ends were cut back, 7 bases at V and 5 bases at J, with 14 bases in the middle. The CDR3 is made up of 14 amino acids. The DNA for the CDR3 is TGTGCCAGCACCACTTTCGGTCCTACCGGGGAGCTGTTTTTT. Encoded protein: CASTTFGPTGELFF. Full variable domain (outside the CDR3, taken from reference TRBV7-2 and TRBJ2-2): GAGVSQSPSNKVTEKGKDVELRCDPISGHTALYWYRQSLGQGLEFLIYFQGNSAPDKSGLPSDRFSAERTGGSVSTLTIQRTQQEDSAVYLCASTTFGPTGELFFGEGSRLTVL.

The CDR3 coding sequence is TGTGCCAGCAGTGATGGGGACAGGGCTTCTTCGGGGGGCCGGCCCTATGGCTACACCTTC. It translates to CASSDGDRASSGGRPYGYTF. The chain couples TRBV6-1 to TRBJ1-2; 9 bases fit TRBD1. The germline CDR1 and CDR2 sequences are MNHNS and SASEGT. The ends lost 3 bases at V and 4 bases at J; junction bases unmatched: 21. The CDR3 sequence is 20 residues long.

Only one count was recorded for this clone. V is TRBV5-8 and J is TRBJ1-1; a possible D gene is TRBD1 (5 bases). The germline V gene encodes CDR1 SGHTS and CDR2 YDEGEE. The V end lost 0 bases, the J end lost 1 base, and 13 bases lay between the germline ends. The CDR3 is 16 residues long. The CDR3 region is CASSLGTRQTNTEAFF. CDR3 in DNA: TGTGCCAGCAGCTTGGGCACACGACAGACGAACACTGAAGCTTTCTTT.

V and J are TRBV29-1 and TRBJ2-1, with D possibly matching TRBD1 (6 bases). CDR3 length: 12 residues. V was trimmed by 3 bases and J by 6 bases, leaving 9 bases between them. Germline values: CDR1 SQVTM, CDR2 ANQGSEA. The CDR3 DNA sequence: TGCAGCGTTGATCGAGGGGGCAATGAGCAGTTCTTC. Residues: CSVDRGGNEQFF.

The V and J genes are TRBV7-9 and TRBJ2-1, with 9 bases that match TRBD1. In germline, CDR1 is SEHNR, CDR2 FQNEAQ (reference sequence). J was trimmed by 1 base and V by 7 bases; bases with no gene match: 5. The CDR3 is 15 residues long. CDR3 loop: CASKGQGKSYNEQFF. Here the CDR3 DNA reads TGTGCCAGCAAGGGACAGGGTAAATCCTACAATGAGCAGTTCTTC.

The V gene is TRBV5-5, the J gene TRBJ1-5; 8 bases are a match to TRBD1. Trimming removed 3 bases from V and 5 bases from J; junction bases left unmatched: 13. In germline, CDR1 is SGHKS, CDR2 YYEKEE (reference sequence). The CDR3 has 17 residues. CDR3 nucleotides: TGTGCCAGCAGCTCAGGCCCGGACAGGGTGAGCTATCAGCCCCAGCATTTT. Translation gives CASSSGPDRVSYQPQHF.